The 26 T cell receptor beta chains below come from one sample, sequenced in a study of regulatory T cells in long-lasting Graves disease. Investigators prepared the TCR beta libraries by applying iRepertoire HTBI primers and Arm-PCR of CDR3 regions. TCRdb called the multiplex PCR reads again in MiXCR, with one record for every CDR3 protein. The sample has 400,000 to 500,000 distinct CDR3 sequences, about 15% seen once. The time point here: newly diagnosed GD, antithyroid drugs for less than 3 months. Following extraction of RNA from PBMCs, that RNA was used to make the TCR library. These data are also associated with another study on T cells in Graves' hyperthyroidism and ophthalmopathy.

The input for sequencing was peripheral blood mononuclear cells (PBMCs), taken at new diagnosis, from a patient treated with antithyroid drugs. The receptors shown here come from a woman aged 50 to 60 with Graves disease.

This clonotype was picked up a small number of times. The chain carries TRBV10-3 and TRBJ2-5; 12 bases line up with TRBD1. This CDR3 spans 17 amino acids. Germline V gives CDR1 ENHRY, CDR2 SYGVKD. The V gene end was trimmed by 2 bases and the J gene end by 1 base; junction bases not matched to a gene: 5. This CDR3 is CAISEGPGQGAQETQYF. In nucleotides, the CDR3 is TGTGCCATCAGTGAGGGCCCGGGACAGGGGGCCCAAGAGACCCAGTACTTC.

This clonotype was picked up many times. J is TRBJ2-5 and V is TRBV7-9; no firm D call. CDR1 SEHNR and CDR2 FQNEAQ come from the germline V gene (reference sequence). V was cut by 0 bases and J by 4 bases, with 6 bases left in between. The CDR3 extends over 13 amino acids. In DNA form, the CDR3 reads TGTGCCAGCAGCTTAGCTGGTATAGAGACCCAGTACTTC. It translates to CASSLAGIETQYF. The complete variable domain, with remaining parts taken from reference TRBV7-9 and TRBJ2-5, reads DTGVSQNPRHKITKRGQNVTFRCDPISEHNRLYWYRQTLGQGPEFLTYFQNEAQLEKSRLLSDRFSAERPKGSFSTLEIQRTEQGDSAMYLCASSLAGIETQYFGPGTRLLVL.

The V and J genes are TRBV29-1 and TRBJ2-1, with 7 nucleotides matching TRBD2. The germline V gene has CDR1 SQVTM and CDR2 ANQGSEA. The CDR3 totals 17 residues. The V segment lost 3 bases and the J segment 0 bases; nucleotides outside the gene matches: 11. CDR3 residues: CSVEVSGGESSYNEQFF. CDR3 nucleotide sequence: TGCAGCGTTGAGGTATCGGGAGGAGAGAGCTCCTACAATGAGCAGTTCTTC.

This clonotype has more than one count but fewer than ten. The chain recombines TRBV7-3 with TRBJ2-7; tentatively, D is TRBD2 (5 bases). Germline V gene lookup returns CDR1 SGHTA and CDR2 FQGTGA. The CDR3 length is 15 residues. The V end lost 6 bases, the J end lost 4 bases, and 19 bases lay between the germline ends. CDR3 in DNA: TGTGCCAGCAGTTTCCCCCCGGACTGGATTTACGAGCAGTACTTC. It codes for CASSFPPDWIYEQYF.

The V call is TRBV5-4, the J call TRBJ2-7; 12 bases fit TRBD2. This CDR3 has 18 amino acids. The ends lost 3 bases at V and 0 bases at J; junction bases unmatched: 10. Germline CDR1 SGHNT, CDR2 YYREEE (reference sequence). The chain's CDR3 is CASSSGLAGNPRSYEQYF. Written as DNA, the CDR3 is TGTGCCAGCAGCTCGGGACTAGCGGGTAACCCCCGCTCCTACGAGCAGTACTTC.

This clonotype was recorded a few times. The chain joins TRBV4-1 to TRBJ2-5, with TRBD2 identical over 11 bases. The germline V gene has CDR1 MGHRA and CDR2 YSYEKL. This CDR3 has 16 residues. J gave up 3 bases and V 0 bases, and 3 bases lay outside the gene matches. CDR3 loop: CASSQELAGVEETQYF. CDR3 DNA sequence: TGCGCCAGCAGCCAAGAACTAGCGGGAGTGGAAGAGACCCAGTACTTC.

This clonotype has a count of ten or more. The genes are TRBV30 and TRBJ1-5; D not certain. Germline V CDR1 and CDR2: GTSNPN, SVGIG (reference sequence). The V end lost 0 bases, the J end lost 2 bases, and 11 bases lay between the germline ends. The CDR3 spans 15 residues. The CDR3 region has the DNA TGTGCCTGGAGTGTAAGTGGCAGAGGCAATCAGCCCCAGCATTTT. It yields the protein CAWSVSGRGNQPQHF.

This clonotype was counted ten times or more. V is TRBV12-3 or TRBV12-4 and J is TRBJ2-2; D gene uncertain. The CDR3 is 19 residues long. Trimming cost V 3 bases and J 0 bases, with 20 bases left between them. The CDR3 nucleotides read TGTGCCAGCAGTTTCCCCTCTCGCACCCTTAGAGCGAACACCGGGGAGCTGTTTTTT. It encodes CASSFPSRTLRANTGELFF.

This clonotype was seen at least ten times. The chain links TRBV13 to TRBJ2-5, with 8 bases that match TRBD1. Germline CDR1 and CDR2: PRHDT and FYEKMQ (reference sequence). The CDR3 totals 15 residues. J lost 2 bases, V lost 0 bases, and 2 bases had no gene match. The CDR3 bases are TGTGCCAGCAGCTTAGGCCAGGGGGCTCAAGAGACCCAGTACTTC. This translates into CASSLGQGAQETQYF.

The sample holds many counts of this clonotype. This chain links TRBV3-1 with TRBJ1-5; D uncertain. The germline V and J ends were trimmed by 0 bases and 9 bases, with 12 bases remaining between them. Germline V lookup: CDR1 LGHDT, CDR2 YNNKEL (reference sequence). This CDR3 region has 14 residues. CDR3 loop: CASSQDLSYPPQHF. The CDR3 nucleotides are TGTGCCAGCAGCCAAGATCTGAGCTATCCGCCCCAGCATTTT.

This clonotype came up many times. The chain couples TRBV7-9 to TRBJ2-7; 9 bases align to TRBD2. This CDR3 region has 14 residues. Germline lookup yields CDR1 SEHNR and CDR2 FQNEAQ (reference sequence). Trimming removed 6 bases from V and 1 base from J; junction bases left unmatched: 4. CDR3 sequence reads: CASRAGGGSYEQYF. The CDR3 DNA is TGTGCCAGCAGGGCGGGAGGGGGATCCTACGAGCAGTACTTC.

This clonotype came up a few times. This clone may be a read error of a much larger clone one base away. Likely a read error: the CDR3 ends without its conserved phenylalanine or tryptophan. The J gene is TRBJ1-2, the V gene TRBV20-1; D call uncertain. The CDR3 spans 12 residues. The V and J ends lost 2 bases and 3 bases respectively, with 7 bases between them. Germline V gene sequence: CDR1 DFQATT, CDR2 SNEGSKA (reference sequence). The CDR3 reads CSARQEYYGYTL. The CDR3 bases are TGCAGTGCTAGACAGGAGTACTATGGCTACACCCTC.

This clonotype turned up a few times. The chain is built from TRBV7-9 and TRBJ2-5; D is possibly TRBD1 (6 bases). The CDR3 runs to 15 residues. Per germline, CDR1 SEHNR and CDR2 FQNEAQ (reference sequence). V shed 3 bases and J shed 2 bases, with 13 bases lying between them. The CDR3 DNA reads TGTGCCAGCAGCTTTCCAAACGACAGGCAAGAGACCCAGTACTTC. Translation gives CASSFPNDRQETQYF. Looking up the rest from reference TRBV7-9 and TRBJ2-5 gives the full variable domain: DTGVSQNPRHKITKRGQNVTFRCDPISEHNRLYWYRQTLGQGPEFLTYFQNEAQLEKSRLLSDRFSAERPKGSFSTLEIQRTEQGDSAMYLCASSFPNDRQETQYFGPGTRLLVL.

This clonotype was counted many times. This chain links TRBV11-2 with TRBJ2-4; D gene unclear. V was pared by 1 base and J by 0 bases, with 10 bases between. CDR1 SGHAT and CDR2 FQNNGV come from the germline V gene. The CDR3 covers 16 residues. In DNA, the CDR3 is TGTGCCAGCAGCTTAGGAGGACCCCTAGCCAAAAACATTCAGTACTTC. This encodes CASSLGGPLAKNIQYF.

CDR3: CASSPTARVGGHNEKLFF. The DNA for the CDR3 is TGTGCCAGCAGCCCGACAGCTCGGGTAGGGGGCCATAATGAAAAACTGTTTTTT. This rearrangement joins TRBV7-9 to TRBJ1-4; TRBD1 matches at 7 bases. This CDR3 is built from 18 residues. The germline V gene has CDR1 SEHNR and CDR2 FQNEAQ (reference sequence). Trimming at V came to 5 bases and at J to 4 bases, leaving 16 bases not matched to a gene.

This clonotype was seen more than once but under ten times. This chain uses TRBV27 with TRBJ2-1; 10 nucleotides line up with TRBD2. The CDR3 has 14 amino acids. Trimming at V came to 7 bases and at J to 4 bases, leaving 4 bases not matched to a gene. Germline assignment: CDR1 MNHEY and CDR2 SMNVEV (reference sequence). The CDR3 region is CASTSSGSYNEQFF. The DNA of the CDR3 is TGTGCCAGCACTTCTAGCGGGAGTTACAATGAGCAGTTCTTC.

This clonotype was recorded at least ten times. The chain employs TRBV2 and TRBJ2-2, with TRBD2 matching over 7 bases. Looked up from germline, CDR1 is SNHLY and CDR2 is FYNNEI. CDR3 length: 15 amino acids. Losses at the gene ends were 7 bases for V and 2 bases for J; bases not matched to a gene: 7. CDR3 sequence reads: CASNRGTTNTGELFF. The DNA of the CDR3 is TGTGCCAGCAATCGGGGGACTACCAACACCGGGGAGCTGTTTTTT.

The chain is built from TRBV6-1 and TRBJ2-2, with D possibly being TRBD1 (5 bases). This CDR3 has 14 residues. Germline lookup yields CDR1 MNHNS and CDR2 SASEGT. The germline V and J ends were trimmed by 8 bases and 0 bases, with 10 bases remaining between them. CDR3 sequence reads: CASAQGPNTGELFF. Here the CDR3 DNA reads TGTGCCAGCGCCCAGGGCCCGAACACCGGGGAGCTGTTTTTT.

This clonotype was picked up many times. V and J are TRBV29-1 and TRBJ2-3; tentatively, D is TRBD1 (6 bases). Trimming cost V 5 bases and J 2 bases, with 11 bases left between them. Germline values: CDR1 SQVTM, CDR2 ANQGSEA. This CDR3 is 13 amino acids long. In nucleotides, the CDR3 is TGCAGCGTTCAGGGGTGGAACACAGATACGCAGTATTTT. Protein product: CSVQGWNTDTQYF.

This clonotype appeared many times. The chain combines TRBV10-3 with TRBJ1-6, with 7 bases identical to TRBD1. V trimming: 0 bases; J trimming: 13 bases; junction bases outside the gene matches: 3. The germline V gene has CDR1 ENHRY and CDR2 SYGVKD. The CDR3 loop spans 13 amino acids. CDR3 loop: CAISESTGAPLHF. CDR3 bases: TGTGCCATCAGTGAGTCAACAGGGGCGCCCCTCCACTTT.

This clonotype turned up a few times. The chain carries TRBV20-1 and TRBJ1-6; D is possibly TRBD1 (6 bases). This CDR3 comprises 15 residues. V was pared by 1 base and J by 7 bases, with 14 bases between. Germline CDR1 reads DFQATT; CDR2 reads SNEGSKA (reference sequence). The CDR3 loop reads CSARVRGRGNSPLHF. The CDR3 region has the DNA TGCAGTGCTAGAGTCCGGGGGCGAGGCAATTCACCCCTCCACTTT.

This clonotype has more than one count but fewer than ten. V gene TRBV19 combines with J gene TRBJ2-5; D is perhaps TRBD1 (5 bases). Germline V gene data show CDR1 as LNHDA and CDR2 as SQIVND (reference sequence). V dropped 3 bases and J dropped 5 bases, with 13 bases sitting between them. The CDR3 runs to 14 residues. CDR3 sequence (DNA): TGTGCCAGTAGTATGCTCCAGGGCCGGGAGACCCAGTACTTC. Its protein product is CASSMLQGRETQYF.

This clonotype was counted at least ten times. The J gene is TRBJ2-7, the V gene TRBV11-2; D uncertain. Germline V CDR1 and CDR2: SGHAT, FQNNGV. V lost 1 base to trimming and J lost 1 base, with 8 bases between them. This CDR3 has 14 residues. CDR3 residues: CASSLGWISYEQYF. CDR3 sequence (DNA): TGTGCCAGCAGCTTAGGATGGATATCCTACGAGCAGTACTTC. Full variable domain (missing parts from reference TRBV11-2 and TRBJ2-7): EAGVAQSPRYKIIEKRQSVAFWCNPISGHATLYWYQQILGQGPKLLIQFQNNGVVDDSQLPKDRFSAERLKGVDSTLKIQPAKLEDSAVYLCASSLGWISYEQYFGPGTRLTVT.

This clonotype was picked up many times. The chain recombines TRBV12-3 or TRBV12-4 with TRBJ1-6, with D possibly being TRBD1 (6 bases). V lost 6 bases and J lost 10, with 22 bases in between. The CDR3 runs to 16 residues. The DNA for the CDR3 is TGTGCCAGCAGACCCCGCGAGGGGGGGCTGCGCTCACCCCTCCACTTT. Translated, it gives CASRPREGGLRSPLHF.

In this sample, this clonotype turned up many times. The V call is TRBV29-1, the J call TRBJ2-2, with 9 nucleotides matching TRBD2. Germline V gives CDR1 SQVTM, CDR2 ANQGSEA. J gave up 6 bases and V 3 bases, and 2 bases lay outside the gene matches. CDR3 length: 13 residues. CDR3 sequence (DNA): TGCAGCGTTGATGGCGGGAGGGCCGGGGAGCTGTTTTTT. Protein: CSVDGGRAGELFF.

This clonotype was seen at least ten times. The CDR3 protein is CASSSTDTQYF. In nucleotides, the CDR3 is TGTGCCAGCAGCTCCACAGATACGCAGTATTTT. This chain joins TRBV6-2 or TRBV6-3 and TRBJ2-3; no reliable D call. CDR1 MNHEY and CDR2 SVGEGT come from the germline V gene. This CDR3 comprises 11 residues. V dropped 6 bases and J dropped 2 bases, with 3 bases sitting between them.